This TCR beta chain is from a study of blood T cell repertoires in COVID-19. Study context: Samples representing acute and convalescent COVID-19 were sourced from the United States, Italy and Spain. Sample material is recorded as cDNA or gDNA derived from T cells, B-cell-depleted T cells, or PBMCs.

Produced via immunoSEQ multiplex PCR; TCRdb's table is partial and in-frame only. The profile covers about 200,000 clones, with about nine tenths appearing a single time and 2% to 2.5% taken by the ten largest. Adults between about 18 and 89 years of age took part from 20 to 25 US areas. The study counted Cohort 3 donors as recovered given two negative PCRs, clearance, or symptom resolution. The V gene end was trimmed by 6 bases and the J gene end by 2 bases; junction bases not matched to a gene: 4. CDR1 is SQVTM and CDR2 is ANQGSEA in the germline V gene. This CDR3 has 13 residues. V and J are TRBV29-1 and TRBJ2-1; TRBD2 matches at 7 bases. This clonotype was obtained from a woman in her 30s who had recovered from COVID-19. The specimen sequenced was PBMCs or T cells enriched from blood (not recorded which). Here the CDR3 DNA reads TGCAGCGTCACTAGCGACCCCTACAATGAGCAGTTCTTC. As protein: CSVTSDPYNEQFF.